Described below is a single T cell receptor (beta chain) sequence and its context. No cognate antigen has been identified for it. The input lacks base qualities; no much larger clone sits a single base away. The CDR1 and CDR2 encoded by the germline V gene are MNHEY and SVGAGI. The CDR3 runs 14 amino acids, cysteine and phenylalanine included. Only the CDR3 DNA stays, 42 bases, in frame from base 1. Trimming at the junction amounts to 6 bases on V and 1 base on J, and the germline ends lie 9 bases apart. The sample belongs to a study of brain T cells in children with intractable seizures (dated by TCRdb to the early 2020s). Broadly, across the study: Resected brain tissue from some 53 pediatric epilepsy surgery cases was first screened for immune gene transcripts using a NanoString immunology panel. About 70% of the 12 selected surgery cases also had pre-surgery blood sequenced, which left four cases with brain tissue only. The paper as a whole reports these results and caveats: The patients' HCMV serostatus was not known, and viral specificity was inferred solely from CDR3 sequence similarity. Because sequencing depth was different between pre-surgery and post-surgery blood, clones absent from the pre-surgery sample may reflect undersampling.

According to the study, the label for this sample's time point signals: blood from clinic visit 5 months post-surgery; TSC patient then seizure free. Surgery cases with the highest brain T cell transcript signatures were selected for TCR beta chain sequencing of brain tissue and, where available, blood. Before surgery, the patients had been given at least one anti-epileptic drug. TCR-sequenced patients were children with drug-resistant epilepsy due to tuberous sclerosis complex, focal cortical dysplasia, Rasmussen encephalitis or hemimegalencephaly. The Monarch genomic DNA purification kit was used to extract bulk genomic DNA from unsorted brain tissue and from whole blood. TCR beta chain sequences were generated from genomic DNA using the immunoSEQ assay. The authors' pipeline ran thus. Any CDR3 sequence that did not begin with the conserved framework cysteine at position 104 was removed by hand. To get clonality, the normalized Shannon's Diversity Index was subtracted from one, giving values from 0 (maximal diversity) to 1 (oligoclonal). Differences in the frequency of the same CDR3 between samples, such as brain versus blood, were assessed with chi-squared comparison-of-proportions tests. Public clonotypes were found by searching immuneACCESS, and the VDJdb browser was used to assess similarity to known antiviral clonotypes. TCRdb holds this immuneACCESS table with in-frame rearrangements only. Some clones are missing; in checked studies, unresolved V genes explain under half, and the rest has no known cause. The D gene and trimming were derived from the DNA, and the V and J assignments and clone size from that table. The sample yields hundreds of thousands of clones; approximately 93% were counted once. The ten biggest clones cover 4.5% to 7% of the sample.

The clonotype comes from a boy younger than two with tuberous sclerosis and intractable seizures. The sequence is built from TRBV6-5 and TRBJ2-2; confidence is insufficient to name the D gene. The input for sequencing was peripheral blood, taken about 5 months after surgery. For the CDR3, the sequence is CASRRLLNTGELFF. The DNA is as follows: TGTGCCAGCAGGAGGCTACTGAACACCGGGGAGCTGTTTTTT.